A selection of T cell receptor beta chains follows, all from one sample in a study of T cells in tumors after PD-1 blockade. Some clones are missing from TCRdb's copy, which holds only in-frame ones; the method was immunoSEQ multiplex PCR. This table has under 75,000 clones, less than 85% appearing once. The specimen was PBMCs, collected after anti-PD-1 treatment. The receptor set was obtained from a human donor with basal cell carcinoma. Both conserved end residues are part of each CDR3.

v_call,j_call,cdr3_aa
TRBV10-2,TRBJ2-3,CASNSGGTDTQYF
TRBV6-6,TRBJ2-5,CASSPAGGPGETQYF
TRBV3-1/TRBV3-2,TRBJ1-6,CASSQVQGNSPLHF
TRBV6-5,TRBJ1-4,CASRAGSSNEKLFF
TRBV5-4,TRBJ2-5,CASSLGLRAGKETQYF
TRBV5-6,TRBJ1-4,CASSQRGKVGEKLFF
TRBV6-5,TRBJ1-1,CASTIGLEAFF
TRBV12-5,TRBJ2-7,CASGSPGQSSYEQYF
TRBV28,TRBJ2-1,CASSGIFSSYNEQFF
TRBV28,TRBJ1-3,CASSKTDPRAGNTIYF
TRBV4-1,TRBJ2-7,CASSQGVGTVYEQYF
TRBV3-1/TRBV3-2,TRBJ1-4,CASSPDGRATNEKLFF
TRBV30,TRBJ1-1,CAWNQYTEAFF
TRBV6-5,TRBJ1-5,CASKATANQPQHF
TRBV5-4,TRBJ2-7,CASSLIGPSGDYEQYF
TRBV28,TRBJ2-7,CASTLPRAPYEQYF
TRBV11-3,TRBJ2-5,CASSLEGRVQETQYF
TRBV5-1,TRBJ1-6,CASSRDLQNSPLHF
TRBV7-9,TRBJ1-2,CASSLGAGNYGYTF
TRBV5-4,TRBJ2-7,CASSSPGLRGVEEQYF
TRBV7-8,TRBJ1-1,CASSQRTQRPEAFF
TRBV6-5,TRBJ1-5,CASRGQIGQPQHF
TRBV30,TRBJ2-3,CAWSQGDTQYF
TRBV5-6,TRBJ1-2,CASSLDRKYYGYTF
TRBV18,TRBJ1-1,CASSLTTRTEAFF